This T cell receptor (beta chain) was profiled in a study of blood T cell repertoires in COVID-19 (dated by TCRdb to 2020 to 2022). Study-level background: Samples covering the acute and convalescent phases of COVID-19 were provided by collaborators in the United States, Italy and Spain. The material from the prospective study consisted of cDNA or gDNA derived from T cells, B-cell-depleted T cells, or PBMCs. Where available, HLA class I and class II types were taken from metadata supplied by the sample provider and were not determined by assay-based typing. The repertoires were released in a freely available public database intended as a resource for research on the immune response to SARS-CoV-2. The sample metadata nearly always contained a de-identified subject ID, COVID-19 status, age in years and sex. The dataset comprised deeply sampled blood TCRbeta repertoires from subjects exposed to, actively infected with, or recovered from COVID-19. Samples came from the ongoing ImmuneRACE study (first 160 participants) plus 1,254 subjects from 6 global collaborators. Overall study results and their limits: Clinical and demographic metadata were provided uncurated, with the amount varying by source and participant.

The CDR3 numbers 15 residues from cysteine through phenylalanine. Of the read, only the CDR3 DNA is kept; its 45 bases are in frame from base 1. Deletion took 1 base off V and 5 bases off J, with a span of 12 bases between the germline ends. From a lookup of the germline V gene, CDR1 and CDR2 are SGHVS and FQNEAQ. Concerning this clone: Its cognate antigen has yet to be identified. No clone much larger than this one lies a single base away; base qualities are absent.

Participants in the prospective study were aged about 18 to 100 years, lived in about two dozen United States geographic areas, and enrolled through a virtual design. Cohort assignment in the prospective study relied on participant-reported clinical history from a screening survey and a study questionnaire. In the prospective study, mobile phlebotomists collected whole blood, serum and a nasopharyngeal or oropharyngeal swab from each participant. Additional blood draws and questionnaires over an approximately two-month period could optionally be provided by prospective study participants. Prospective study blood samples were shipped either frozen or at room temperature before DNA extraction. TCRbeta CDR3 regions were amplified from genomic DNA by means of the immunoSEQ Assay, a bias-controlled multiplex PCR. Per the authors' processing: Within the assay, amplification of reference gene primers was used to estimate how many nucleated cells each sample contained. To quantify the absolute abundance of each unique TCRbeta CDR3 rearrangement, sequence reads were collapsed and filtered. For each sample, productive Simpson clonality was calculated as the square root of Simpson's diversity index across productive rearrangements. As stored in TCRdb, this immuneACCESS dataset retains in-frame rearrangements with V and J assigned. A fraction of the clones does not appear; measured against another copy, unresolved V genes explain less than half of the discrepancy, and the remainder lacks a known reason. That table furnishes V, J and clone size, whereas the DNA furnished D and trimming. The sample table holds about 180,000 clones, of which 87% were seen once. The biggest ten clones account for about 1.2% of the sample.

This clonotype was sampled from a human donor with acute COVID-19. The donor label of this sample is uncertain. Sequences were obtained from PBMCs or T cells enriched from blood (not recorded which). The V and J genes are TRBV7-8 and TRBJ1-5; TRBD1 is a weak D gene call, 5 bases matching. The DNA sequence is given as TGTGCCAGCAGCTTAGACTCCGGGGGACATCAGCCCCAGCATTTT. Its translation is CASSLDSGGHQPQHF.